This T cell receptor (beta chain) was retrieved from a study of metastatic and nonmetastatic thyroid tumors. About the study: It was across blood and tumor or nodule tissue from malignant and benign thyroid patients that repertoires were compared. Whole-study findings and limits: The study reportedly found significantly higher TCR beta diversity in malignant thyroid tumors than benign nodules, in blood and tumor.

TCRdb re-analyzed the PCR reads through MiXCR. The profile shows under 40,000 clones, approximately 17% of them singletons. V was pared by 3 bases and J by 4 bases, with 12 bases between. The germline V gene has CDR1 SGHDN and CDR2 FVKESK. The CDR3 consists of 14 residues. With regard to this clone: The antigen is not known.

No treatment of any kind had been given to any patient before thyroid surgery. The chain is built from TRBV14 and TRBJ2-5, with D perhaps given as TRBD1 or TRBD2 (5 bases each). The clonotype originates from a female donor with papillary thyroid cancer or a benign thyroid nodule (not recorded which). Some clones in this sample may be carry-over from other donors' samples. The sample taken for sequencing was blood. The CDR3 protein is CASSQYRDGETQYF. The CDR3 region has the DNA TGTGCCAGCAGCCAGTACCGGGACGGAGAGACCCAGTACTTC.